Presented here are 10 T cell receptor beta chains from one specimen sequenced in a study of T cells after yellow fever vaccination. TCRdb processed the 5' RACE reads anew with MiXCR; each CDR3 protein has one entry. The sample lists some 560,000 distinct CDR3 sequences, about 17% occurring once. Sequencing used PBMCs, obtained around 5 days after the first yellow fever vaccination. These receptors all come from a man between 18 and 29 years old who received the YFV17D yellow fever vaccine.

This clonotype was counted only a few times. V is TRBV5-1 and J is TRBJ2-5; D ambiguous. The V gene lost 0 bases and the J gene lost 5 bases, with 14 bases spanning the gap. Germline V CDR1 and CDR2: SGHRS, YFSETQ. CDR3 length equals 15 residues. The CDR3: CASSLGPTTIETQYF. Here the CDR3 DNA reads TGCGCCAGCAGCTTGGGCCCGACAACTATTGAGACCCAGTACTTC.

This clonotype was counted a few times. CDR3 sequence reads: CASSVTELDGYTF. In nucleotides, the CDR3 is TGTGCCAGCAGTGTAACGGAACTAGATGGCTACACCTTC. The V gene is TRBV2, the J gene TRBJ1-2; D gene uncertain. Trimming pared 4 bases from V and 6 bases from J, leaving 12 bases between. CDR1 and CDR2 from the germline V gene are SNHLY and FYNNEI. CDR3 length: 13 amino acids. The full variable domain, in which reference TRBV2 and TRBJ1-2 provide the parts outside the CDR3, is EPEVTQTPSHQVTQMGQEVILRCVPISNHLYFYWYRQILGQKVEFLVSFYNNEISEKSEIFDDQFSVERPDGSNFTLKIRSTKLEDSAMYFCASSVTELDGYTFGSGTRLTVV.

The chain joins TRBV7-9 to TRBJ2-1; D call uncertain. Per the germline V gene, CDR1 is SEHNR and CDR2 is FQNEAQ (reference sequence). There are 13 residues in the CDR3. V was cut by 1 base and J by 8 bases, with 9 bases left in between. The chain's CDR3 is CASSLVAPYEQFF. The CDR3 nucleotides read TGTGCCAGCAGCTTAGTGGCCCCCTATGAGCAGTTCTTC.

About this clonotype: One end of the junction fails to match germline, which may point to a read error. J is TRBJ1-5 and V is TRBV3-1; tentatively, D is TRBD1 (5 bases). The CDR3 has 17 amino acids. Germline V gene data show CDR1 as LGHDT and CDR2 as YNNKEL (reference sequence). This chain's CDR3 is CASCQGAREYSNQPQHF. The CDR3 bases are TGTGCCAGCTGCCAAGGTGCCAGGGAGTATAGCAATCAGCCCCAGCATTTT.

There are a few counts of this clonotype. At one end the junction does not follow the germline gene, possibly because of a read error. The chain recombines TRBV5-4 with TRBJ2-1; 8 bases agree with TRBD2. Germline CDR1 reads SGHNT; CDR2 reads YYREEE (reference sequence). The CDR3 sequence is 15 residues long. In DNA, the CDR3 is TGTGCCAGCAGCCCTACTAGCGGATCCTACAATGTGCAGTTCTTC. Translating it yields CASSPTSGSYNVQFF.

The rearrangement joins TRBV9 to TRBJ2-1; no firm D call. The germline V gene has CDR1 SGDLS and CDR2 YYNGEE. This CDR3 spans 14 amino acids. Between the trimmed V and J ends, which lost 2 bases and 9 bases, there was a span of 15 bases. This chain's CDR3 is CASSVSDGWTEQFF. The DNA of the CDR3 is TGTGCCAGCAGCGTTTCCGACGGTTGGACTGAGCAGTTCTTC. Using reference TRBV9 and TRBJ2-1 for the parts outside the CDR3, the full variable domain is DSGVTQTPKHLITATGQRVTLRCSPRSGDLSVYWYQQSLDQGLQFLIQYYNGEERAKGNILERFSAQQFPDLHSELNLSSLELGDSALYFCASSVSDGWTEQFFGPGTRLTVL.

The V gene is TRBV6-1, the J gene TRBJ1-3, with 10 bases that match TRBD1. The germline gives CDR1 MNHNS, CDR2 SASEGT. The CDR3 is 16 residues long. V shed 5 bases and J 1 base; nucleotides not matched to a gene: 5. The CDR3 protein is CASSLTGGASGNTIYF. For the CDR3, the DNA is TGTGCCAGCAGTCTGACAGGGGGCGCATCTGGAAACACCATATATTTT.

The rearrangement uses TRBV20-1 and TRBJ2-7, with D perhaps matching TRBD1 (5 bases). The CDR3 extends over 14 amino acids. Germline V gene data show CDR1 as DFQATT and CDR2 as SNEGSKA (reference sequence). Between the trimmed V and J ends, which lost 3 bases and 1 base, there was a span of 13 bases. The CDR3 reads CSARPRVGSYEQYF. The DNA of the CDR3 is TGCAGTGCTAGGCCCAGGGTAGGGTCCTACGAGCAGTACTTC.

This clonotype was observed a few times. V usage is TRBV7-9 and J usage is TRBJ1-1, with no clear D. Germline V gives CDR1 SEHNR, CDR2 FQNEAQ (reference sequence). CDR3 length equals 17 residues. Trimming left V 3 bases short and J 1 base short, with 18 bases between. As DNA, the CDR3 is TGTGCCAGCAGCTTTCCGCAGGTCGGGTCGGAGAACACTGAAGCTTTCTTT. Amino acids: CASSFPQVGSENTEAFF. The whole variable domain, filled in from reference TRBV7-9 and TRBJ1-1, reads DTGVSQNPRHKITKRGQNVTFRCDPISEHNRLYWYRQTLGQGPEFLTYFQNEAQLEKSRLLSDRFSAERPKGSFSTLEIQRTEQGDSAMYLCASSFPQVGSENTEAFFGQGTRLTVV.

The chain's CDR3 is CASSQERATTDTQYF. CDR3 coding DNA: TGTGCCAGCAGCCAAGAGCGGGCCACCACAGATACGCAGTATTTT. The V gene is TRBV4-2, the J gene TRBJ2-3; D may be TRBD2 (5 bases). Trimming pared 0 bases from V and 2 bases from J, leaving 9 bases between. Germline V gene data show CDR1 as LGHNA and CDR2 as YNFKEQ. The CDR3 spans 15 residues.